The rows below give T cell receptor beta chains drawn from one sample of a study of shared clonotypes between healthy human individuals. Assay: immunoSEQ multiplex PCR; the TCRdb copy retains only in-frame clones and omits some. The data show about 380,000 clones, around 96% seen once. Material: memory CD8+ T cells sorted from blood. All receptors come from a man aged 25 to 40 in good health. The CDR3 runs from the conserved cysteine through the conserved F or W. Each record gives: J gene, clone size, D gene, V gene, CDR3 protein, CDR3 DNA. A D gene is named only where the DNA matches it firmly. Clone size is shown for a subset of rows, as once, few, many or a class of expanded clone.

TRBJ2-5 - - TRBV5-1 CASSLAWETQYF TGCGCCAGCAGCTTGGCCTGGGAGACCCAGTACTTC
TRBJ2-3 - TRBD2 TRBV5-1 CASSPDPGTSVSTDTQYF TGCGCCAGCAGCCCGGACCCAGGGACTAGCGTTAGCACAGATACGCAGTATTTT
TRBJ1-2 - - TRBV7-9 CASSLGLGGYTF TGTGCCAGCAGCTTAGGTCTTGGTGGCTACACCTTC
TRBJ1-2 - - TRBV5-1 CASSLADRTFPYGYTF TGCGCCAGCAGCTTGGCGGACAGAACTTTCCCCTATGGCTACACCTTC
TRBJ1-1 - - TRBV20-1 CSATGNTEAFF TGCAGTGCTACAGGGAACACTGAAGCTTTCTTT
TRBJ2-5 - TRBD1 TRBV5-5 CASSFHRGETQYF TGTGCCAGCAGCTTTCACAGGGGAGAGACCCAGTACTTC
TRBJ1-5 - TRBD1 TRBV19 CASKGDRAPINQPQHF TGTGCCAGTAAGGGGGACAGGGCCCCAATCAATCAGCCCCAGCATTTT
TRBJ2-7 - - TRBV6-5 CASSSDGTLRLYEQYF TGTGCCAGCAGTTCTGATGGGACCCTTCGCCTCTACGAGCAGTACTTC
TRBJ2-7 - - TRBV4-1 CASSLQRSYEQYF TGCGCCAGCAGCCTTCAGCGATCCTACGAGCAGTACTTC
TRBJ2-3 - - TRBV13 CASSSNTDTQYF TGTGCCAGCAGCTCAAACACAGATACGCAGTATTTT
TRBJ2-3 - - TRBV10-3 CAISVAGTDTQYF TGTGCCATCAGTGTAGCGGGCACAGATACGCAGTATTTT
TRBJ1-3 - - TRBV30 CAWSGRGSGNTIYF TGTGCCTGGAGCGGCAGGGGCTCTGGAAACACCATATATTTT
TRBJ2-3 - - TRBV7-3 CASSLGLGGSTDTQYF TGTGCCAGCAGCTTAGGTTTAGGAGGAAGCACAGATACGCAGTATTTT
TRBJ1-1 - - TRBV7-3 CASSLRGATEAFF TGTGCCAGCAGCTTAAGGGGCGCCACTGAAGCTTTCTTT
TRBJ1-2 - TRBD1 TRBV6-1 CASSTRTGGGYGYTF TGTGCCAGCAGTACACGGACAGGGGGAGGTTATGGCTACACCTTC
TRBJ2-1 - TRBD2 TRBV10-3 CAISEGLVNEQFF TGTGCCATCAGTGAGGGACTAGTCAATGAGCAGTTCTTC
TRBJ2-5 - TRBD2 TRBV7-9 CASNPTTSGQETQYF TGTGCCAGCAACCCGACGACTAGCGGCCAAGAGACCCAGTACTTC
TRBJ2-3 - - TRBV4-1 CASSQVWISTDTQYF TGCGCCAGCAGCCAAGTTTGGATAAGCACAGATACGCAGTATTTT
TRBJ1-4 - - TRBV18 CASSQPGAETNEKLFF TGTGCCAGCTCACAGCCCGGGGCAGAAACTAATGAAAAACTGTTTTTT
TRBJ2-3 - TRBD2 TRBV7-6 CASSLGLAGADTQYF TGTGCCAGCAGCTTAGGACTAGCGGGAGCAGATACGCAGTATTTT
TRBJ2-7 once - TRBV28 CASSLSTTLSEQYF TGTGCCAGCAGTTTATCAACTACCCTATCCGAGCAGTACTTC
TRBJ2-1 - - TRBV5-4 CASSFVRAGPSYNEQFF TGTGCCAGCAGCTTCGTAAGAGCGGGTCCCTCCTACAATGAGCAGTTCTTC
TRBJ2-2 - - TRBV4-1 CASSPNRAEGIGELFF TGCGCCAGCAGCCCTAACCGGGCCGAGGGGATCGGGGAGCTGTTTTTT
TRBJ2-1 - TRBD1 TRBV25-1 CASSDLSGTGAYNEQFF TGTGCCAGCAGTGACCTTAGCGGGACAGGGGCATACAATGAGCAGTTCTTC
TRBJ2-1 - TRBD2 TRBV4-2 CASSQARGTSGRAYNEQFF TGTGCCAGCAGCCAAGCTAGGGGGACTAGCGGGAGGGCGTACAATGAGCAGTTCTTC
TRBJ2-7 once - TRBV9 CASSVAPTLEQYF TGTGCCAGCAGCGTAGCCCCTACCCTCGAGCAGTACTTC
TRBJ1-5 - TRBD1 TRBV19 CASSIPDRGNQPQHF TGTGCCAGTAGTATACCGGACAGGGGCAATCAGCCCCAGCATTTT
TRBJ1-1 once TRBD1 TRBV27 CASRLAPGGAEAFF TGTGCCAGCCGCCTTGCCCCAGGGGGCGCTGAAGCTTTCTTT
TRBJ1-2 - - TRBV9 CASSVGRLGYTF TGTGCCAGCAGCGTAGGCAGGCTTGGCTACACCTTC
TRBJ2-1 - TRBD2 TRBV5-5 CASSLVAGALLGNEQFF TGTGCCAGCAGCTTGGTAGCGGGAGCGCTTCTAGGCAATGAGCAGTTCTTC
TRBJ1-2 - - TRBV10-3 CAISESEGFNYGYTF TGTGCCATCAGTGAGTCAGAGGGTTTTAACTATGGCTACACCTTC
TRBJ1-2 - - TRBV25-1 CASSGVRGAGGYTF TGTGCCAGCAGTGGAGTAAGGGGCGCAGGGGGCTACACCTTC
TRBJ2-3 - - TRBV9 CASSEGGDTQYF TGTGCCAGCAGCGAGGGGGGAGATACGCAGTATTTT
TRBJ2-1 - TRBD2 TRBV28 CASSLGLAVDNEQFF TGTGCCAGCAGTTTGGGACTAGCGGTCGACAATGAGCAGTTCTTC
TRBJ2-1 - - TRBV30 CAWRRGGTYNEQFF TGTGCCTGGAGACGCGGCGGGACCTACAATGAGCAGTTCTTC
TRBJ2-5 - - TRBV6-1 CASRFGGETQYF TGTGCCAGCAGATTTGGGGGAGAGACCCAGTACTTC
TRBJ2-7 - - TRBV11-2 CASSLDHYEQYF TGTGCCAGCAGCTTAGATCACTACGAGCAGTACTTC
TRBJ2-3 - - TRBV25-1 CASGAASTDTQYF TGTGCCAGCGGAGCTGCGAGCACAGATACGCAGTATTTT
TRBJ1-2 few - TRBV18 CASSPQGYGYTF TGTGCCAGCTCACCACAGGGGTATGGCTACACCTTC
TRBJ2-1 - TRBD2 TRBV10-3 CAISESRVAGGTLNEQFF TGTGCCATCAGTGAGTCGAGAGTAGCGGGAGGGACCCTGAATGAGCAGTTCTTC
TRBJ2-3 - TRBD2 TRBV25-1 CASSEWAGVADTQYF TGTGCCAGCAGTGAATGGGCGGGAGTGGCAGATACGCAGTATTTT
TRBJ2-5 - TRBD1 TRBV5-1 CASSPGQVQETQYF TGCGCCAGCAGCCCGGGACAGGTACAAGAGACCCAGTACTTC
TRBJ2-6 - TRBD1 TRBV10-3 CAISGGTGPYSGANVLTF TGTGCCATCAGTGGGGGGACAGGGCCCTACTCTGGGGCCAACGTCCTGACTTTC
TRBJ1-4 - - TRBV7-9 CASSPLGWANEKLFF TGTGCCAGCAGCCCCCTCGGTTGGGCTAATGAAAAACTGTTTTTT
TRBJ2-1 - TRBD2 TRBV4-2 CASSHQGGQGGLARNEQFF TGTGCCAGCAGCCATCAAGGGGGGCAGGGAGGACTAGCTCGCAATGAGCAGTTCTTC
TRBJ1-6 - - TRBV2 CASSESGGSYNSPLHF TGTGCCAGCAGTGAGAGTGGGGGTTCCTATAATTCACCCCTCCACTTT
TRBJ2-7 - - TRBV6-5 CASKSRSFYEQYF TGTGCCAGCAAGAGCAGGTCTTTCTACGAGCAGTACTTC
TRBJ1-4 - - TRBV28 CASSFANREKLFF TGTGCCAGCAGTTTCGCGAATAGGGAAAAACTGTTTTTT
TRBJ2-1 - TRBD2 TRBV10-1 CASSRDYPNEQFF TGCGCCAGCAGTCGGGACTATCCCAATGAGCAGTTCTTC
TRBJ2-1 - - TRBV7-6 CASSLVPGDFISYNEQFF TGTGCCAGCAGCTTAGTCCCAGGGGACTTTATCTCCTACAATGAGCAGTTCTTC
TRBJ2-5 - TRBD2 TRBV30 CAWSAAGVRRETQYF TGTGCCTGGAGTGCAGCGGGAGTCAGGAGAGAGACCCAGTACTTC
TRBJ1-5 - - TRBV28 CASSLGNQPQHF TGTGCCAGCAGTTTAGGCAATCAGCCCCAGCATTTT
TRBJ1-1 - TRBD1 TRBV5-4 CASSEDRDTEAFF TGTGCCAGCAGCGAAGACAGGGACACTGAAGCTTTCTTT
TRBJ2-6 - TRBD1 TRBV7-9 CASSPDRGAGANVLTF TGTGCCAGCAGCCCAGACAGGGGAGCGGGGGCCAACGTCCTGACTTTC
TRBJ2-7 - TRBD2 TRBV5-4 CASSLGGGREQYF TGTGCCAGCAGCTTGGGCGGGGGTCGCGAGCAGTACTTC